This T cell receptor beta chain was documented in a study of beta chain features in type 1 diabetes. A remark on this clone: Its antigen is undetermined.

This CDR3 contains 15 residues. V was cut by 2 bases and J by 1 base, with 11 bases left in between. Germline V gene data show CDR1 as MNHNS and CDR2 as SASEGT. The authors reverse transcribed all of the isolated RNA, so sequencing captured expressed TCRB transcripts. An average of roughly 4 million reads was obtained for naive, central memory and regulatory T cell samples. The method was immunoSEQ multiplex PCR; TCRdb's version includes in-frame clones alone and lacks a portion of them. Of hundreds of thousands of clones in the sample, roughly 12% were seen once. Study-wide results and limits: Whether HLA type affects TCRB rearrangement stayed undetermined in the present work. VDJ junctions from type 1 diabetes patients carried fewer insertions and larger deletions. Shortening of TCRB CDR3s, moderate but significant, appeared in all four CD4+ subsets of Type 1 diabetes patients. Short templates might get an advantage during PCR, and this would be equal in patients and controls.

Source material: naive CD4+ T cells from blood. This receptor was obtained from a man aged 18 to 29 with type 1 diabetes. The chain joins TRBV6-1 to TRBJ1-1; D is perhaps TRBD1 (5 bases). CDR3 in amino acids: CASSEISQGNTEAFF. The CDR3 DNA reads as TGTGCCAGCAGTGAAATAAGTCAGGGGAACACTGAAGCTTTCTTT.